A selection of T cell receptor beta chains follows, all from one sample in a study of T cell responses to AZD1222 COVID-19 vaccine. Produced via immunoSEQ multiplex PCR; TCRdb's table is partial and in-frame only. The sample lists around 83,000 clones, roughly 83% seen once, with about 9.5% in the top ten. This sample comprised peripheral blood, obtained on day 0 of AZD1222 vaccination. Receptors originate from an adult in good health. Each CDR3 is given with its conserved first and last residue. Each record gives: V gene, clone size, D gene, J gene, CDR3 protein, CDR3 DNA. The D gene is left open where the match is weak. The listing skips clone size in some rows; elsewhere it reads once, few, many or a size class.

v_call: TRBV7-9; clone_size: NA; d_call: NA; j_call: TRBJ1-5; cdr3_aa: CASSLGGLGQPQHF; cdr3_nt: TGTGCCAGCAGCTTAGGGGGGCTCGGCCAGCCCCAGCATTTT
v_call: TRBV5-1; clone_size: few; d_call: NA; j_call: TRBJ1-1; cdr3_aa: CASSLFDRNTEAFF; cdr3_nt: TGCGCCAGCAGCTTGTTCGACAGGAACACTGAAGCTTTCTTT
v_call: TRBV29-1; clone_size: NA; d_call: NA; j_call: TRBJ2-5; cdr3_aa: CSYQGGQETQYF; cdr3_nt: TGCAGCTATCAGGGGGGACAAGAGACCCAGTACTTC
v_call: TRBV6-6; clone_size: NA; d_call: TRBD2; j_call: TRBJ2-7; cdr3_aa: CASSDHSGRTYEQYF; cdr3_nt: TGTGCCAGCAGTGACCATAGCGGGAGAACCTACGAGCAGTACTTC
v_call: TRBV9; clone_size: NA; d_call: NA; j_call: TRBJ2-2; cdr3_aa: CASSVGPDRWGGELFF; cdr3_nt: TGTGCCAGCAGCGTAGGGCCAGACAGGTGGGGCGGGGAGCTGTTTTTT
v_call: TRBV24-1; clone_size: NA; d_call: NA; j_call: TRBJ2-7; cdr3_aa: CATSDQWTEQYF; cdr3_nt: TGTGCCACCAGTGATCAGTGGACAGAGCAGTACTTC
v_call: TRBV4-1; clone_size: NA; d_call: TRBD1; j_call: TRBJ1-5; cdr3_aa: CASSHLTGTGNQPQHF; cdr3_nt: TGCGCCAGCAGCCACCTTACAGGGACAGGCAATCAGCCCCAGCATTTT
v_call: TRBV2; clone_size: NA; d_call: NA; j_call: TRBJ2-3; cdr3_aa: CASRWERDASDTQYF; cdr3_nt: TGTGCCAGCAGGTGGGAACGGGACGCCTCAGATACGCAGTATTTT
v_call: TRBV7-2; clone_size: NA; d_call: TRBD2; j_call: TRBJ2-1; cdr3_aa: CASSSSGGPAEQFF; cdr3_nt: TGTGCCAGCAGCTCTAGCGGGGGGCCCGCTGAGCAGTTCTTC
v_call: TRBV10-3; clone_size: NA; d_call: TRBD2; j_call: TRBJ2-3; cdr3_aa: CATTQTSGGAGGTDTQYF; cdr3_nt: TGTGCCACCACTCAGACTAGCGGGGGGGCTGGGGGCACAGATACGCAGTATTTT
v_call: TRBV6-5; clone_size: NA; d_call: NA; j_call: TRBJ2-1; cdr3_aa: CASTAGARSYNEQFF; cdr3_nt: TGTGCCAGCACGGCAGGGGCCCGCTCCTACAATGAGCAGTTCTTC
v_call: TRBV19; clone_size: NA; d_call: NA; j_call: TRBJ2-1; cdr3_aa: CASSITIGEQFF; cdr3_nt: TGTGCCAGTAGTATTACGATTGGTGAGCAGTTCTTC
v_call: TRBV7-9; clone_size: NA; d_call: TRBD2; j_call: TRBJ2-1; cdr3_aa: CASSPGLADYNEQFF; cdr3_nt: TGTGCCAGCAGCCCGGGACTAGCGGATTACAATGAGCAGTTCTTC
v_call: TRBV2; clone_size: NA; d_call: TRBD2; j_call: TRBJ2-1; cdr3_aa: CASRASGYNNEQFF; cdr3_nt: TGTGCCAGCAGGGCTAGCGGATACAACAATGAGCAGTTCTTC
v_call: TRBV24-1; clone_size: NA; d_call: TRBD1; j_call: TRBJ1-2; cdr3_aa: CATSDPAGGMEGYTF; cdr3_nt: TGTGCCACCAGTGATCCAGCAGGGGGCATGGAGGGCTACACCTTC
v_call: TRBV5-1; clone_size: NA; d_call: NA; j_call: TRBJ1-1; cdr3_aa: CASSLEGPEAFF; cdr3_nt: TGCGCCAGCAGCTTGGAGGGCCCTGAAGCTTTCTTT
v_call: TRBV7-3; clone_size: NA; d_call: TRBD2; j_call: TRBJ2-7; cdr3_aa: CASSLSPTSPNEQYF; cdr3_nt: TGTGCCAGCAGCCTCTCGCCGACTAGCCCGAACGAGCAGTACTTC
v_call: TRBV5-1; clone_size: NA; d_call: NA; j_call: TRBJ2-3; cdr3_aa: CASSLARGLGTDTQYF; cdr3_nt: TGCGCCAGCAGCTTGGCTAGGGGACTGGGGACAGATACGCAGTATTTT
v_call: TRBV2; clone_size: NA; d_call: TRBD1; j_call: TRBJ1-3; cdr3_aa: CASSDRGVHGNTIYF; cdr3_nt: TGTGCCAGCAGCGACAGGGGGGTTCATGGAAACACCATATATTTT
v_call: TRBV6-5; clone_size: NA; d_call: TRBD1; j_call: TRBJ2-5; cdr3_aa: CASRRTGALQETQYF; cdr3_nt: TGTGCCAGCAGACGGACAGGGGCCCTCCAAGAGACCCAGTACTTC
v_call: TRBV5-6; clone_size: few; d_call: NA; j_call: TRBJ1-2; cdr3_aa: CASSTGGGYGYTF; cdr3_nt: TGTGCCAGCAGCACCGGGGGGGGCTATGGCTACACCTTC
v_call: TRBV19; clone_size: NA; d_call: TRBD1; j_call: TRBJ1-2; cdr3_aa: CASTRTGTNYGYTF; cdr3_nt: TGTGCCAGTACTCGGACAGGAACTAACTATGGCTACACCTTC
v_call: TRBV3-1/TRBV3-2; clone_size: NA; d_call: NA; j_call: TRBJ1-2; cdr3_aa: CASSRPKAFSLNYGYTF; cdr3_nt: TGTGCCAGCAGCCGCCCCAAAGCCTTTAGCCTGAACTATGGCTACACCTTC
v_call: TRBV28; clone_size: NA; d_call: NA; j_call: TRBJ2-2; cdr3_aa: CASNPYQTGELFF; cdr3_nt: TGTGCCAGCAATCCTTATCAGACCGGGGAGCTGTTTTTT
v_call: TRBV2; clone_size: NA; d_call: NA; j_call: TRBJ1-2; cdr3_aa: CASSETGNYGYTF; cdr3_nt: TGTGCCAGCAGTGAGACAGGAAACTATGGCTACACCTTC
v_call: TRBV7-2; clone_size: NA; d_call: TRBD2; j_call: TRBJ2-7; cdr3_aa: CASNLGLAGGRIFHEQYF; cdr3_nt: TGTGCCAGCAACCTGGGACTAGCGGGAGGGAGGATTTTCCACGAGCAGTACTTC
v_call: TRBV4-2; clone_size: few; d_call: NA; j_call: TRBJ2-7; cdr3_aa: CASSQEAGLTNSYEQYF; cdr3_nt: TGTGCCAGCAGCCAAGAAGCCGGGCTTACCAACTCCTACGAGCAGTACTTC
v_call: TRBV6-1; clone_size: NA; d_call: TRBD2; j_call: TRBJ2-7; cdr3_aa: CASSDRRASGRDYEQYF; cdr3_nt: TGTGCCAGCAGTGATCGCCGAGCTAGCGGGAGAGACTACGAGCAGTACTTC
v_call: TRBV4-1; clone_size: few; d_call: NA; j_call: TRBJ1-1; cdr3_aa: CASSQGNRAEAFF; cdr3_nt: TGCGCCAGCAGCCAAGGCAACAGGGCTGAAGCTTTCTTT
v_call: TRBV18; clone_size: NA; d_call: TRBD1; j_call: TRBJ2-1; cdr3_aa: CASSPQGASYNEQFF; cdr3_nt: TGTGCCAGCTCACCGCAGGGGGCATCATACAATGAGCAGTTCTTC
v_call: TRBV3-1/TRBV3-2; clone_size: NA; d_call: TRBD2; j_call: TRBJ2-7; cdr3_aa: CASSPQIPRAGVAIASYEQYF; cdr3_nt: TGTGCCAGCAGCCCCCAAATCCCCCGAGCGGGAGTGGCCATTGCCTCCTACGAGCAGTACTTC
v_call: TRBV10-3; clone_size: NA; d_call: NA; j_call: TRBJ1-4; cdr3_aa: CACGREFATNEKLFF; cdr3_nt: TGTGCCTGCGGTCGGGAATTTGCAACTAATGAAAAACTGTTTTTT
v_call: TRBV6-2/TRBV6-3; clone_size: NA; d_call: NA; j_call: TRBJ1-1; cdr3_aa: CASSYSGSNTEAFF; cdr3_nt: TGTGCCAGCAGTTACTCGGGATCGAACACTGAAGCTTTCTTT
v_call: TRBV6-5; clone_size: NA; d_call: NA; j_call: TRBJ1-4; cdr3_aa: CASRKYSVTNEKLFF; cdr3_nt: TGTGCCAGCAGGAAGTACAGCGTAACTAATGAAAAACTGTTTTTT
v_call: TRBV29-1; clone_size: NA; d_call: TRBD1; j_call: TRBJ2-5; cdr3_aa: CSVRGPGETQYF; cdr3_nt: TGCAGCGTGAGGGGGCCAGGGGAGACCCAGTACTTC
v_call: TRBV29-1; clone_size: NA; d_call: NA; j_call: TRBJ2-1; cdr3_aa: CSVAPGTYNEQFF; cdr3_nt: TGCAGCGTTGCCCCAGGGACCTACAATGAGCAGTTCTTC
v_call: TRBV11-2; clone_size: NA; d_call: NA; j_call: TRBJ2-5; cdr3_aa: CASSLTGVRRGTQYF; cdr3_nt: TGTGCCAGCAGCTTAACGGGAGTAAGGAGGGGGACCCAGTACTTC
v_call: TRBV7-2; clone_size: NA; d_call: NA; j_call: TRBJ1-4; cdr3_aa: CASSSGTVTNEKLFF; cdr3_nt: TGTGCCAGCAGCTCCGGGACGGTGACTAATGAAAAACTGTTTTTT
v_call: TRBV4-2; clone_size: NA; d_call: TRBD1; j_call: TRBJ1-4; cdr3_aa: CASSQVTGGWEKLFF; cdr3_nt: TGTGCCAGCAGCCAAGTTACAGGGGGCTGGGAAAAACTGTTTTTT
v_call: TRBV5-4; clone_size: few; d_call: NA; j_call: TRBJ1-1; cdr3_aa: CASSFRNTEAFF; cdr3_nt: TGTGCCAGCAGCTTCCGGAACACTGAAGCTTTCTTT
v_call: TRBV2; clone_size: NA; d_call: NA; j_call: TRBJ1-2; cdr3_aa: CASSQSGSLGYGYTF; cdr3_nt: TGTGCCAGCAGTCAATCGGGGTCCTTGGGCTATGGCTACACCTTC
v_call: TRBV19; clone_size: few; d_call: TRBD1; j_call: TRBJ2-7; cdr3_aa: CASSMSQGAYEQYF; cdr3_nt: TGTGCCAGTAGTATGTCCCAGGGGGCTTACGAGCAGTACTTC
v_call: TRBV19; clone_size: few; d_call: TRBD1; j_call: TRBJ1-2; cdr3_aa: CASRDRGLFGYTF; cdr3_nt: TGTGCCAGTAGGGACAGGGGGCTCTTCGGCTACACCTTC